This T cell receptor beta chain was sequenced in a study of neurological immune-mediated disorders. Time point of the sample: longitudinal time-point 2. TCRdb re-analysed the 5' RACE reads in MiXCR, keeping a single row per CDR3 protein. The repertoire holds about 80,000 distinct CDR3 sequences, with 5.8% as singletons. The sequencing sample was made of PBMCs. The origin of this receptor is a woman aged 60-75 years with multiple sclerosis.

The CDR3 loop reads CASSPRVVNTEAFF. The DNA for the CDR3 is TGTGCCAGCTCACCACGGGTTGTGAACACTGAAGCTTTCTTT. This chain joins TRBV18 and TRBJ1-1, with D uncertain. The germline V gene encodes CDR1 KGHSH and CDR2 LQKENI. The V end lost 1 base, the J end lost 0 bases, and 6 bases lay between the germline ends. The CDR3 has 14 amino acids.